This record looks at one TCR beta chain sequence and its context. Its specificity is unknown. The sample belongs to a study of CD8 T cells in ankylosing spondylitis. Whole-study results and caveats: Disease-associated clones were CD8+ and fairly uncommon in peripheral blood. Significantly higher representation of disease-linked clones was reported for matched ankylosing spondylitis synovial fluid. Seemingly characteristic of ankylosing spondylitis blood was a TCR beta motif consisting of several highly homologous variants. Existing reports had already noted some motif variants in reactive arthritis synovial fluid and blood.

With molecular barcodes, quantitative 5'-RACE was used to make the TCR beta libraries. TCRdb passed the 5' RACE reads through MiXCR, listing each CDR3 protein once. This sample carries around 480,000 distinct CDR3 sequences, roughly a sixth of them seen once, and the ten largest clones take approximately 0.93%. Sequencing was performed on blood, either unsorted or a sorted T cell fraction (not recorded which). This TCR was sampled from a male donor with ankylosing spondylitis.

CDR3 DNA: TGTGCCAGCAGCCAAGTCCGACTAGCGGGGGGACAAGAGACCCAGTACTTC. Translated, it gives CASSQVRLAGGQETQYF. J is TRBJ2-5 and V is TRBV3-1, with 13 bases lining up with TRBD2. Germline loops: CDR1 LGHDT, CDR2 YNNKEL (reference sequence). Unmatched junction bases numbered 4, after V lost 1 base and J lost 2 bases. The CDR3 sequence is 17 residues long.